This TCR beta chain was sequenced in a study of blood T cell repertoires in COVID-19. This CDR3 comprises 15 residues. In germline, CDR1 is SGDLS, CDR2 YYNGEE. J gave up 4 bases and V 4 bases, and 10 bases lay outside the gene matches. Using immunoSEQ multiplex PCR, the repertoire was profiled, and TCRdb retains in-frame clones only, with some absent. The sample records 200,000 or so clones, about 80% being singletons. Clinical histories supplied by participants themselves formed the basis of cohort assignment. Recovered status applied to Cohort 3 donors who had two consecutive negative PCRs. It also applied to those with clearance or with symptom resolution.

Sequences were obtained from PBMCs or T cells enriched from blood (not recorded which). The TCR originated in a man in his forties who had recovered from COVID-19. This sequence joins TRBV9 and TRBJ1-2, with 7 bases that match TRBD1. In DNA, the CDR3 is TGTGCCAGCAGCAAAGATGGACAGGCCACCTATGGCTACACCTTC. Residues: CASSKDGQATYGYTF.